A single sample gave rise to the 2 T cell receptor beta chains below, sequenced in a study of blood T cell repertoires in COVID-19. Using immunoSEQ multiplex PCR, the repertoire was profiled, and TCRdb retains in-frame clones only, with some absent. The sample lists tens of thousands of clones; 65% to 90% were seen once. Sequencing input: peripheral blood. The receptor set was obtained from an elderly woman with active or convalescent COVID-19.

Comment on this clone: A clone one base away is much larger, so this may be a read error. The CDR3 DNA follows: TGTGCCAGCAGCTTGACAGGGAACACTGAAGCTTTCTTT. This translates into CASSLTGNTEAFF. The chain recombines TRBV5-5 with TRBJ1-1; D may be TRBD1 (5 bases). Germline lookup yields CDR1 SGHKS and CDR2 YYEKEE (reference sequence). The CDR3 runs 13 residues. Trimming removed 1 base at V and 1 base at J, with 5 bases between.

V and J are TRBV7-3 and TRBJ2-5; 9 bases agree with TRBD1. Per the germline V gene, CDR1 is SGHTA and CDR2 is FQGTGA. J gave up 3 bases and V 2 bases, and 7 bases lay outside the gene matches. The CDR3 runs 16 residues. The CDR3 sequence is CASSLEGQGHKETQYF. The CDR3 DNA reads TGTGCCAGCAGCTTAGAGGGACAGGGTCATAAAGAGACCCAGTACTTC.